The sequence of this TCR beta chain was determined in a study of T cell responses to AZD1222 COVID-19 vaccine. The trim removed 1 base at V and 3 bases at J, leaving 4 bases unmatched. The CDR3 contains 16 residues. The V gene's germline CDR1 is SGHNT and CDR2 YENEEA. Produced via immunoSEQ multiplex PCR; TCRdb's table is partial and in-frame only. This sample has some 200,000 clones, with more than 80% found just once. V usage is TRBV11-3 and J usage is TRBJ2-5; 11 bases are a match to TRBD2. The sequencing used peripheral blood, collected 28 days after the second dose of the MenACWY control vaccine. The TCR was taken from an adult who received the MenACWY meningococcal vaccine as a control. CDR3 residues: CASSLATTSGEETQYF. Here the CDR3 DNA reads TGTGCCAGCAGCTTAGCCACGACTAGCGGGGAAGAGACCCAGTACTTC.